Sequencing of this TCR beta chain was carried out in a study of cytomegalovirus exposure and HLA in healthy donors. Healthy people donating bone marrow made up the donors. The J segment lost 5 bases and the V segment lost 1 base, leaving 7 bases of the junction unmatched. Per germline, CDR1 SGHRS and CDR2 YFSETQ. The CDR3 contains 15 residues. This PCR relied on a set of 60 Vbeta primers and 13 Jbeta primers. Produced via immunoSEQ multiplex PCR; TCRdb's table is partial and in-frame only. The sample lists about 150,000 clones, 60% to 70% occurring once. This sequence joins TRBV5-1 and TRBJ2-5, with 8 bases aligning to TRBD1. The sequenced material came from PBMCs. This clonotype was obtained from a woman in her sixties or seventies in good health and CMV-seropositive. CDR3 residues: CASSLMGDRTETQYF. The CDR3 DNA sequence: TGCGCCAGCAGCTTGATGGGGGACAGGACGGAGACCCAGTACTTC.